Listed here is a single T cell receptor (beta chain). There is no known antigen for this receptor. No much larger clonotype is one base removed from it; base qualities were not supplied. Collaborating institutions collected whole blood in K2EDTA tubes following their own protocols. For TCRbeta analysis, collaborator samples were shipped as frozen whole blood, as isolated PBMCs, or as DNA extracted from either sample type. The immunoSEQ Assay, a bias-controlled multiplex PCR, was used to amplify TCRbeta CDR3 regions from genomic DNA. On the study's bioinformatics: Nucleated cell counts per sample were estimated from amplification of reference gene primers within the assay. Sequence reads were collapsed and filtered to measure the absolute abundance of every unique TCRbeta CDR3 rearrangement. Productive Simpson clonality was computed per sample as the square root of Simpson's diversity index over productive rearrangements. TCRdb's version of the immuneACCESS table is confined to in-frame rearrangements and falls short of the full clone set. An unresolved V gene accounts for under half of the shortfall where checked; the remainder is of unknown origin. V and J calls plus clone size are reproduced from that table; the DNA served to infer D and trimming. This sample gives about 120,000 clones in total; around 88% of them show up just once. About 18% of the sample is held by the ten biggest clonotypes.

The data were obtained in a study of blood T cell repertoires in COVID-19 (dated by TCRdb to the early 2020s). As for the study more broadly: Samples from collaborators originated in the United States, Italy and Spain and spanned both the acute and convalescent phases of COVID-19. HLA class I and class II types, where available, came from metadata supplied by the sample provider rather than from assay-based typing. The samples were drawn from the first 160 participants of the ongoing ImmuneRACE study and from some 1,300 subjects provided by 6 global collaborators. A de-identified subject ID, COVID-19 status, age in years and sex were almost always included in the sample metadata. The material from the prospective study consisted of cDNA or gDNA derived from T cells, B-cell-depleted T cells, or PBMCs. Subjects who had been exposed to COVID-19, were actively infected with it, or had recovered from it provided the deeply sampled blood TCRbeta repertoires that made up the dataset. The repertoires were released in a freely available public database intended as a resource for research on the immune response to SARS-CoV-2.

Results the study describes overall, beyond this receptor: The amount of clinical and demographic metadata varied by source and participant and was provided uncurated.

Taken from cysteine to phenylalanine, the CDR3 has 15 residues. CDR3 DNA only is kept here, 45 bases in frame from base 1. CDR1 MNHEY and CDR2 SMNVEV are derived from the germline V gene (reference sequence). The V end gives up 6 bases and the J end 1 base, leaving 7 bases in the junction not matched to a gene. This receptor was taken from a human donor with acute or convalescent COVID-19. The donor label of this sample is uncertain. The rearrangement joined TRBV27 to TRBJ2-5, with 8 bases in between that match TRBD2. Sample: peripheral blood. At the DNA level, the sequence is TGTGCCAGCAGCCCCTTAACTAGCGGCCAAGAGACCCAGTACTTC. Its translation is CASSPLTSGQETQYF.